Sequencing of this TCR beta chain was carried out in a study of cytomegalovirus exposure and HLA in healthy donors. PCR employed 60 Vbeta and 13 Jbeta primers. Clones were read by immunoSEQ multiplex PCR, and TCRdb kept only the in-frame ones, dropping some. The sample contains some 130,000 clones, about 78% of which appear only once. From germline, CDR1 is SNHLY and CDR2 FYNNEI. Trimming at V came to 2 bases and at J to 4 bases, leaving 3 bases not matched to a gene. The CDR3 is made up of 14 amino acids. The sequence came from a female donor in good health and CMV-seronegative. The chain couples TRBV2 to TRBJ2-5, with TRBD2 identical over 8 bases. The sequencing sample was made of PBMCs. CDR3 in DNA: TGTGCCAGCAGTGAAACTAGCGGAAGAGAGACCCAGTACTTC. This codes for CASSETSGRETQYF.